This passage covers 9 T cell receptor beta chains from one sample sequenced in a study of neurological immune-mediated disorders. TCRdb re-derived calls from the 5' RACE reads in MiXCR, one entry per CDR3 protein. The sample has 65,000 to 90,000 distinct CDR3 sequences; 10% are singletons. The sequenced material came from PBMCs. The source of these receptors is a man in his forties or fifties in good health.

This clonotype was picked up many times. The chain combines TRBV29-1 with TRBJ1-2, with 9 nucleotides matching TRBD1. Trimming removed 3 bases from V and 5 bases from J; junction bases left unmatched: 7. Germline lookup yields CDR1 SQVTM and CDR2 ANQGSEA. The CDR3 loop spans 14 amino acids. CDR3 in DNA: TGCAGCGTTGAGAGAGACAGGGGGGTTTATGGCTACACCTTC. Protein sequence: CSVERDRGVYGYTF.

J is TRBJ2-7 and V is TRBV5-1, with a tentative D call TRBD2 (6 bases). CDR1 is SGHRS, CDR2 YFSETQ, per germline. This CDR3 contains 15 residues. The V gene lost 0 bases and the J gene lost 0 bases, with 10 bases spanning the gap. The CDR3 DNA reads as TGCGCCAGCAGCTTGGGCGGAGGGAACTCCTACGAGCAGTACTTC. It yields the protein CASSLGGGNSYEQYF.

This clonotype was counted at least ten times. V is TRBV5-1 and J is TRBJ2-4; D is unresolved. CDR1 and CDR2 from the germline V gene are SGHRS and YFSETQ. Trimming removed 0 bases at V and 3 bases at J, with 19 bases between. The CDR3 spans 18 residues. CDR3 sequence reads: CASSLAKSPWDGKNIQYF. The CDR3 DNA reads as TGCGCCAGCAGCTTGGCCAAAAGTCCATGGGATGGCAAAAACATTCAGTACTTC.

This clonotype was observed at least ten times. The chain is built from TRBV5-1 and TRBJ2-1; 7 bases are a match to TRBD2. With 3 bases clipped from V and 6 bases from J, the junction kept 9 bases outside the gene matches. The CDR3 is 15 residues long. Germline V gives CDR1 SGHRS, CDR2 YFSETQ. CDR3 loop: CASSSSWGGFNEQFF. The DNA of the CDR3 is TGCGCCAGCAGCTCCTCTTGGGGGGGTTTCAATGAGCAGTTCTTC.

This clonotype occurred many times. The rearrangement joins TRBV6-5 to TRBJ2-1, with D possibly being TRBD1 or TRBD2 (6 bases each). From germline, CDR1 is MNHEY and CDR2 SVGAGI. Trimming took 6 bases from V and 10 from J, leaving 16 bases between them. The CDR3 is 13 amino acids. The CDR3 sequence: CASSLRLGGEQFF. The CDR3 coding sequence is TGTGCCAGCAGCCTCCGACTAGGGGGGGAGCAGTTCTTC.

This clonotype showed up many times. The chain uses TRBV5-4 and TRBJ1-4, with D perhaps TRBD1 (5 bases). CDR1 is SGHNT, CDR2 YYREEE, per germline (reference sequence). The V end lost 5 bases, the J end lost 7 bases, and 12 bases lay between the germline ends. The CDR3 runs 13 residues. The CDR3 DNA reads as TGTGCCAGCAGAGCGACAGACGGTGAAAAACTGTTTTTT. Its protein is CASRATDGEKLFF.

This clonotype was seen at least ten times. J is TRBJ1-4 and V is TRBV28; D uncertain. Germline values: CDR1 MDHEN, CDR2 SYDVKM. This CDR3 has 11 amino acids. The V gene lost 9 bases and the J gene lost 13 bases, with 15 bases spanning the gap. The CDR3 DNA reads TGTGCCAGTGGTGATCCGAGGTTACTGTTTTTT. This sequence encodes CASGDPRLLFF.

This clonotype was counted many times. This chain joins TRBV5-1 and TRBJ2-7; 7 bases map to TRBD1. Germline CDR1 and CDR2: SGHRS and YFSETQ. J was trimmed by 2 bases and V by 2 bases; bases with no gene match: 10. CDR3 length: 16 amino acids. CDR3 sequence (DNA): TGCGCCAGCAGCTTCAATACAGGGGCGAGTCCCTACGAGCAGTACTTC. This gives the protein CASSFNTGASPYEQYF.

This clonotype was observed many times. This CDR3 is CASSYARDGNYGYTF. The CDR3 nucleotides are TGTGCCAGCAGTTACGCCCGGGACGGGAACTATGGCTACACCTTC. The V gene is TRBV6-5, the J gene TRBJ1-2, with D possibly being TRBD1 (5 bases). The CDR3 runs to 15 residues. Germline values: CDR1 MNHEY, CDR2 SVGAGI. Deletions cut 2 bases from V and 2 bases from J, with 12 bases between.